The 21 T cell receptor beta chains given below trace back to one sample, sequenced in a study of vaccination and CD4 T cells after COVID-19. Antigens for these TCRs are unknown. An Oncomine TCR Beta short-read assay was used to sequence the DNA from cultured CD4+ T cells. Each CDR3 protein is one row after TCRdb ran MiXCR on the PCR reads. The repertoire consists of some 25,000 distinct CDR3 sequences, with roughly two thirds occurring once and the leading ten covering roughly 21%. Treatment noted: roughly ten-day PBMC culture with coronavirus spike peptide pools or control peptides (ViraFEST assay). Sequences were derived from CD4+ T cells from blood, cultured in vitro, sampled after SARS-CoV-2 vaccination. The receptors were sampled from a human donor who received a COVID-19 vaccine.

The chain uses TRBV20-1 and TRBJ1-1, with D maybe TRBD1 (5 bases). Germline V CDR1 and CDR2: DFQATT, SNEGSKA (reference sequence). The V and J ends lost 4 bases and 1 base respectively, with 16 bases between them. There are 15 residues in the CDR3. The CDR3 bases are TGCAGTGCTATTTCGCGACCTGGGGGGAACACTGAAGCTTTCTTT. Its translation is CSAISRPGGNTEAFF.

This clonotype appeared a few times. The chain employs TRBV12-3 or TRBV12-4 and TRBJ1-5, with TRBD1 matching over 10 bases. V shed 4 bases, J shed 4 bases, and the junction held 4 bases outside the gene matches. The CDR3 totals 15 residues. The DNA for the CDR3 is TGTGCCAGCAGTTCGGGACAGGGGCGTAATCAGCCCCAGCATTTT. This translates into CASSSGQGRNQPQHF.

The CDR3: CASSILEGPYGYTF. For the CDR3, the DNA is TGTGCCAGTAGTATACTTGAGGGACCCTATGGCTACACCTTC. This rearrangement joins TRBV19 to TRBJ1-2, with D possibly being TRBD1 (5 bases). Germline assignment: CDR1 LNHDA and CDR2 SQIVND (reference sequence). This CDR3 spans 14 amino acids. V was cut by 2 bases and J by 4 bases, with 11 bases left in between.

This clonotype was counted a few times. The chain carries TRBV19 and TRBJ1-2, with 8 bases fitting TRBD1. The V gene end was trimmed by 4 bases and the J gene end by 4 bases; junction bases not matched to a gene: 5. The CDR3 runs to 14 residues. Germline CDR1 is LNHDA and CDR2 is SQIVND (reference sequence). The CDR3 DNA follows: TGTGCCAGTAGTACAGGTGACAGGGGCTATGGCTACACCTTC. This codes for CASSTGDRGYGYTF.

The V and J genes are TRBV6-1 and TRBJ2-3; D perhaps matches TRBD2 (5 bases). The CDR3 extends over 16 amino acids. The germline CDR1 and CDR2 sequences are MNHNS and SASEGT. V dropped 1 base and J dropped 4 bases, with 15 bases sitting between them. This CDR3 reads CASSEVLGVDADTQYF. DNA of the CDR3: TGTGCCAGCAGTGAAGTGCTCGGGGTTGACGCAGATACGCAGTATTTT.

The chain is built from TRBV19 and TRBJ2-1; no clear D. Gene TRBJ2-7 matches the end of the DNA better, so the J call may be wrong. This CDR3 comprises 13 residues. Looked up from germline, CDR1 is LNHDA and CDR2 is SQIVND (reference sequence). The CDR3 nucleotides are TGTGCCAGTAGTATTGGCCCCGATTCAGAGCAGTACTTC. This codes for CASSIGPDSEQYF.

The chain combines TRBV20-1 with TRBJ2-5; weak D call: TRBD1 (5 bases). This CDR3 has 13 residues. The V gene lost 5 bases and the J gene lost 1 base, with 11 bases spanning the gap. Germline-derived CDR1 and CDR2 are DFQATT and SNEGSKA (reference sequence). CDR3 bases: TGCAGTGCTTTACAGGAGTTCCAAGAGACCCAGTACTTC. Translating it yields CSALQEFQETQYF.

The chain joins TRBV2 to TRBJ1-6; possible D gene TRBD1, 6 bases. Germline V lookup: CDR1 SNHLY, CDR2 FYNNEI. The CDR3 runs 14 residues. V lost 6 bases and J 12 bases, leaving 18 bases between the germline ends. The CDR3 sequence: CASRPEGGSGPLHF. The CDR3 nucleotides read TGTGCCAGCAGGCCCGAAGGGGGATCGGGACCCCTCCACTTT.

This clonotype was seen once. The rearrangement joins TRBV6-1 to TRBJ1-5; 7 nucleotides match TRBD1. In germline, CDR1 is MNHNS, CDR2 SASEGT. V gave up 6 bases and J gave up 2 bases; unmatched junction bases: 19. The CDR3 runs 19 residues. Written as DNA, the CDR3 is TGTGCCAGCAGGGGGGATTGGGTAGGGGGCCGGACGGGCAATCAGCCCCAGCATTTT. Amino acid sequence: CASRGDWVGGRTGNQPQHF.

The J gene is TRBJ2-5, the V gene TRBV6-1; D remains ambiguous. Germline assignment: CDR1 MNHNS and CDR2 SASEGT. CDR3 length: 13 residues. V lost 5 bases and J 1 base, leaving 8 bases between the germline ends. The CDR3 nucleotides are TGTGCCAGCAGTCCCCGCGTCCAAGAGACCCAGTACTTC. Translation gives CASSPRVQETQYF.

The gene calls are TRBV24-1 and TRBJ1-1; possible D gene TRBD1, 5 bases. V was clipped by 2 bases and J by 5 bases, with 14 bases between them. CDR1 and CDR2 (germline): KGHDR, SFDVKD. The CDR3 runs 15 residues. CDR3 region: CATSDSKGFGTEAFF. In DNA form, the CDR3 reads TGTGCCACCAGTGATTCAAAGGGGTTTGGAACTGAAGCTTTCTTT.

This rearrangement joins TRBV5-1 to TRBJ1-1; D possibly corresponds to TRBD1 (5 bases). Per germline, CDR1 SGHRS and CDR2 YFSETQ. V shed 4 bases and J shed 3 bases, with 19 bases lying between them. The CDR3 consists of 16 residues. CDR3 nucleotide sequence: TGCGCCAGCAGCCATCCGACCGGGGGTGGAGACACTGAAGCTTTCTTT. Its protein is CASSHPTGGGDTEAFF.

The gene calls are TRBV7-8 and TRBJ2-5; TRBD1 is a possible D gene (6 bases). Trimming pared 5 bases from V and 0 bases from J, leaving 13 bases between. The germline V gene encodes CDR1 SGHVS and CDR2 FQNEAQ. CDR3 length: 15 amino acids. The CDR3 here is CASSREYRDQETQYF. In DNA form, the CDR3 reads TGTGCCAGCAGCCGCGAGTACAGGGACCAAGAGACCCAGTACTTC.

This clonotype has a handful of counts. The chain recombines TRBV10-3 with TRBJ1-2; D might be TRBD1 (6 bases). The CDR3 contains 16 residues. The germline CDR1 and CDR2 sequences are ENHRY and SYGVKD. Between the trimmed V and J ends, which lost 0 bases and 4 bases, there was a span of 15 bases. The CDR3 DNA is TGTGCCATCAGTGAGTCAAATGGGGGGCACGGCTATGGCTACACCTTC. It encodes CAISESNGGHGYGYTF.

This sequence joins TRBV24-1 and TRBJ2-2; TRBD2 might be the D (6 bases). The CDR3 has 14 residues. Germline CDR1 is KGHDR and CDR2 is SFDVKD. V was cut by 8 bases and J by 2 bases, with 11 bases left in between. The CDR3: CATTGRSNTGELFF. The CDR3 coding sequence is TGTGCCACCACCGGGAGAAGCAACACCGGGGAGCTGTTTTTT.

This clonotype turned up a few times. This chain connects TRBV7-3 to TRBJ2-7; 7 bases match TRBD1. The CDR3 consists of 14 residues. Germline V gene data show CDR1 as SGHTA and CDR2 as FQGTGA. V shed 5 bases, J shed 0 bases, and the junction held 4 bases outside the gene matches. CDR3 DNA sequence: TGTGCCAGCAGCCAGGGACAGAGCTCCTACGAGCAGTACTTC. It is translated as CASSQGQSSYEQYF.

This clonotype came up once. The V call is TRBV20-1, the J call TRBJ2-3; 9 nucleotides line up with TRBD2. The CDR3 is 16 residues long. Germline V gene lookup returns CDR1 DFQATT and CDR2 SNEGSKA (reference sequence). V lost 6 bases to trimming and J lost 2 bases; unmatched junction nucleotides: 12. The CDR3 nucleotides read TGCAGTGCCGTTAGCCCTAAGCGGGGGGTCACAGATACGCAGTATTTT. Translating gives CSAVSPKRGVTDTQYF.

This clonotype was counted between two and nine times. The V gene is TRBV19, the J gene TRBJ2-1; D ambiguous. Germline lookup yields CDR1 LNHDA and CDR2 SQIVND (reference sequence). Trimming took 3 bases from V and 0 from J, leaving 12 bases between them. The CDR3 extends over 16 amino acids. CDR3 sequence reads: CASSIAAVTSYNEQFF. The CDR3, as DNA: TGTGCCAGTAGTATCGCGGCGGTCACCTCCTACAATGAGCAGTTCTTC.

The CDR3 sequence: CSARGGETAANYGYTF. The DNA of the CDR3 is TGCAGTGCTAGAGGGGGAGAGACAGCAGCTAACTATGGCTACACCTTC. The V call is TRBV20-1, the J call TRBJ1-2, with D possibly being TRBD1 (5 bases). Germline CDR1 and CDR2: DFQATT and SNEGSKA (reference sequence). Trimming removed 1 base at V and 0 bases at J, with 15 bases between. CDR3 length equals 16 residues.

V usage is TRBV29-1 and J usage is TRBJ2-3; possibly TRBD1 for D (6 bases). V lost 3 bases and J 2 bases, leaving 15 bases between the germline ends. Germline CDR1 reads SQVTM; CDR2 reads ANQGSEA. The CDR3 spans 15 residues. CDR3 protein: CSVDGVQGHTDTQYF. The DNA of the CDR3 is TGCAGCGTTGATGGTGTACAGGGCCACACAGATACGCAGTATTTT.

The V gene is TRBV29-1, the J gene TRBJ1-1; maybe TRBD1 (6 bases). The CDR3 runs 16 residues. Per germline, CDR1 SQVTM and CDR2 ANQGSEA. V was trimmed by 1 base and J by 5 bases, leaving 20 bases between them. The CDR3 DNA reads as TGCAGCGTTGAAGGCATAGGCGGCAGGGGAAGGACTGAAGCTTTCTTT. This encodes CSVEGIGGRGRTEAFF. Full variable domain (remainder filled in from reference TRBV29-1 and TRBJ1-1): SAVISQKPSRDICQRGTSLTIQCQVDSQVTMMFWYRQQPGQSLTLIATANQGSEATYESGFVIDKFPISRPNLTFSTLTVSNMSPEDSSIYLCSVEGIGGRGRTEAFFGQGTRLTVV.